This TCR beta chain was captured in a study of T cell responses to AZD1222 COVID-19 vaccine. Study-wide points: Spike-specific TCR breadth and depth rose after two AZD1222 doses.

Comments on this clone: No antigen is known for it.

Per the germline V gene, CDR1 is SGHNT and CDR2 is YENEEA. The trim removed 6 bases at V and 1 base at J, leaving 6 bases unmatched. This CDR3 contains 14 residues. Assay used: immunoSEQ multiplex PCR; TCRdb lists only in-frame clones, some missing. The sample has about 150,000 clones, under 95% seen once; the top ten hold 2.5% to 3.5%. The clonotype was recovered from an adult who received the AZD1222 COVID-19 vaccine. The rearrangement links TRBV11-3 to TRBJ2-7, with 7 bases identical to TRBD1. Sample: peripheral blood, taken 28 days after the second AZD1222 dose. The CDR3 sequence: CASRLRQGSYEQYF. CDR3 DNA: TGTGCCAGCAGACTCCGACAGGGTTCCTACGAGCAGTACTTC.